These 8 T cell receptor beta chains share one sample of origin, sequenced in a study of shared clonotypes between healthy human individuals (dated by TCRdb to 2019 to 2021). To prepare the library, the immunoSEQ multiplex PCR assay was applied. Entries here come from immuneACCESS through TCRdb and include only in-frame sequences with V and J called. Some clones fail to appear in such tables; in the studies checked, an unresolved V gene covers under half of the shortfall, and the cause of the remainder is unknown. Here the sample has approximately 2,000,000 clones; 85% to 95% occur a single time. Jointly, the top ten make up 0.3% to 0.45% of the sample. Material: naive CD4+ T cells from PBMCs. The sample's cell subset or site, from its label and the paper: CD45RA+ positively selected. These TCRs come from a man aged 18 to 29 in good health. Some clones in this sample may be carry-over from other donors' samples.

The chain has TRBV13 and TRBJ2-4, with D possibly TRBD2 on 5 matching bases. Trimming took off 5 bases at V and 5 bases at J, with 13 bases between the two ends. This CDR3 is 14 amino acids long. The germline gives CDR1 PRHDT, CDR2 FYEKMQ (reference sequence). In DNA, the CDR3 is TGTGCCAGCAGCCGTATAAGCGGCCAAAACATTCAGTACTTC. Its translation is CASSRISGQNIQYF.

This clone occurred once. The V call is TRBV5-6, the J call TRBJ2-5; D is ambiguous. CDR1 and CDR2 from the germline V gene are SGHDT and YYEEEE. The CDR3 is made up of 16 amino acids. Trimming cost V 1 base and J 4 bases, with 17 bases left between them. The CDR3 nucleotides read TGTGCCAGCAGCTTGAGATCCGGAAAGAACTTAGAGACCCAGTACTTC. Its protein product is CASSLRSGKNLETQYF. Full variable domain (rest looked up from reference TRBV5-6 and TRBJ2-5): DAGVTQSPTHLIKTRGQQVTLRCSPKSGHDTVSWYQQALGQGPQFIFQYYEEEERQRGNFPDRFSGHQFPNYSSELNVNALLLGDSALYLCASSLRSGKNLETQYFGPGTRLLVL.

In this sample, this clone turned up once. This chain links TRBV7-8 with TRBJ2-3, with no clear D. Trimming removed 5 bases from V and 0 bases from J, with 21 bases in between. This CDR3 region has 18 residues. Germline V gene sequence: CDR1 SGHVS, CDR2 FQNEAQ. CDR3 sequence reads: CASSPWPRVRGSTDTQYF. CDR3 DNA sequence: TGTGCCAGCAGCCCATGGCCTAGGGTGAGAGGTAGCACAGATACGCAGTATTTT.

The chain combines TRBV30 with TRBJ1-5, with TRBD1 matching over 8 bases. CDR3 length: 15 residues. CDR1 and CDR2 from the germline V gene are GTSNPN and SVGIG (reference sequence). V dropped 4 bases and J dropped 6; count of bases not matched to a gene: 11. This CDR3 reads CAWTPNGQGSQPQHF. CDR3 DNA sequence: TGTGCCTGGACCCCAAATGGACAGGGAAGTCAGCCCCAGCATTTT.

V is TRBV25-1 and J is TRBJ1-1; D is uncertain. The V end was cut by 4 bases, the J end by 0 bases, with 9 bases between. Germline CDR1 MGHDK, CDR2 SYGVNS. The CDR3 contains 14 residues. The CDR3 spells CASSASTMNTEAFF. The CDR3 DNA reads TGTGCCAGCAGTGCATCGACCATGAACACTGAAGCTTTCTTT.

The chain couples TRBV5-1 to TRBJ1-2; weak D call: TRBD1 (6 bases). CDR3 size: 14 residues. The germline gives CDR1 SGHRS, CDR2 YFSETQ. V was clipped by 0 bases and J by 7 bases, with 13 bases between them. The DNA for the CDR3 is TGCGCCAGCAGCTTGGCGGGGGCAGATCGTGGCTACACCTTC. Its translation: CASSLAGADRGYTF. The full variable domain, its missing parts supplied by reference TRBV5-1 and TRBJ1-2, is KAGVTQTPRYLIKTRGQQVTLSCSPISGHRSVSWYQQTPGQGLQFLFEYFSETQRNKGNFPGRFSGRQFSNSRSEMNVSTLELGDSALYLCASSLAGADRGYTFGSGTRLTVV.

V usage is TRBV4-1 and J usage is TRBJ2-7; the match to TRBD1 covers 7 bases. This CDR3 region has 12 residues. The trim removed 0 bases at V and 8 bases at J, leaving 1 base unmatched. The germline gives CDR1 MGHRA, CDR2 YSYEKL. The CDR3: CASSQETGKQYF. CDR3 DNA: TGCGCCAGCAGCCAAGAGACAGGGAAGCAGTACTTC.

This clone was observed a handful of times. In DNA form, the CDR3 reads TGTGCCAGCTTTTCCCCTGCAGGGAGAAGGTTTAACACCGGGGAGCTGTTTTTT. It is translated as CASFSPAGRRFNTGELFF. The rearrangement joins TRBV7-2 to TRBJ2-2, with D tentatively TRBD1 or TRBD2 (5 bases each). The V gene's germline CDR1 is SGHTA and CDR2 FQGNSA. V was cut by 8 bases and J by 2 bases, with 24 bases left in between. This CDR3 spans 18 amino acids.